These T cell receptor beta chains were read from a single sample in a study of shared clonotypes between healthy human individuals. Assay: immunoSEQ multiplex PCR; the TCRdb copy retains only in-frame clones and omits some. The sample has around 120,000 clones; roughly 66% are singletons. Sequenced sample: memory CD8+ T cells sorted from blood. These receptors all stem from a woman aged 30 to 39 in good health. CDR3s include the opening cysteine and the closing phenylalanine or tryptophan. The order of the fields is V gene, J gene, clone size, D gene, CDR3 protein, CDR3 DNA. D genes are given only for firm matches. Clone size is shown for a subset of rows, as once, few, many or a class of expanded clone.

TRBV25-1	TRBJ1-4	.	.	CASSEGARVWTNEKLFF	TGTGCCAGCAGTGAGGGTGCGAGGGTGTGGACTAATGAAAAACTGTTTTTT
TRBV11-2	TRBJ2-3	.	.	CASSLSTSDTQYF	TGTGCCAGCAGCTTGTCAACATCGGATACGCAGTATTTT
TRBV2	TRBJ1-5	once	.	CASSDPGRGKYSNQPQHF	TGTGCCAGCAGTGATCCAGGGAGGGGGAAGTATAGCAATCAGCCCCAGCATTTT
TRBV5-1	TRBJ1-1	.	.	CASRDSSGSQNTEAFF	TGCGCCAGCAGGGATTCATCAGGGTCTCAGAACACTGAAGCTTTCTTT
TRBV15	TRBJ2-6	.	.	CATSRDSGGGANVLTF	TGTGCCACCAGCAGAGATAGTGGAGGTGGGGCCAACGTCCTGACTTTC
TRBV30	TRBJ1-1	.	.	CAWSETPGTEAFF	TGTGCCTGGAGTGAAACCCCGGGGACTGAAGCTTTCTTT
TRBV7-2	TRBJ2-1	.	.	CASSLGLETTQFF	TGTGCCAGCAGCTTAGGACTAGAGACGACGCAGTTCTTC
TRBV2	TRBJ2-2	.	TRBD1	CASTDPGQGETGELFF	TGTGCCAGCACCGATCCGGGACAGGGTGAGACCGGGGAGCTGTTTTTT
TRBV7-9	TRBJ1-2	.	.	CASRGPNYGYTF	TGTGCCAGCAGGGGACCTAACTATGGCTACACCTTC
TRBV28	TRBJ2-1	few	TRBD2	CASSSLTSGFNNEQFF	TGTGCCAGCAGTTCCCTGACTAGCGGATTTAACAATGAGCAGTTCTTC
TRBV6-6	TRBJ2-3	few	TRBD2	CASSLAGGADTQYF	TGTGCCAGCAGTCTAGCGGGAGGGGCAGATACGCAGTATTTT
TRBV28	TRBJ2-3	.	TRBD1	CASGQDISDTQYF	TGTGCCAGTGGACAGGATATTTCAGATACGCAGTATTTT
TRBV19	TRBJ2-6	once	.	CATSTPLGQRAGANVLTF	TGTGCCACTTCGACCCCCCTGGGACAGCGGGCCGGGGCCAACGTCCTGACTTTC
TRBV6-1	TRBJ1-2	.	.	CASSLDGDGYYGYTF	TGTGCCAGCAGCCTGGACGGCGACGGATACTATGGCTACACCTTC
TRBV14	TRBJ2-1	.	.	CASSQATGSEQFF	TGTGCCAGCAGCCAAGCCACGGGCAGCGAGCAGTTCTTC
TRBV29-1	TRBJ1-1	.	TRBD1	CSVGGQGDYGNTEAFF	TGCAGCGTTGGTGGACAGGGAGACTACGGGAACACTGAAGCTTTCTTT
TRBV6-5	TRBJ1-1	.	.	CASSYDRENTEAFF	TGTGCCAGCAGTTACGACAGAGAGAACACTGAAGCTTTCTTT
TRBV2	TRBJ1-1	once	.	CASSKDLTEAFF	TGTGCCAGTTCGAAGGATCTCACTGAAGCTTTCTTT
TRBV27	TRBJ2-1	many	TRBD2	CASSGSGRPIYNEQFF	TGTGCCAGCAGCGGTAGCGGGAGGCCCATCTACAATGAGCAGTTCTTC
TRBV25-1	TRBJ2-3	few	.	CASGESSGNTDTQYF	TGTGCCAGCGGTGAGAGTAGCGGTAACACAGATACGCAGTATTTT
TRBV15	TRBJ2-7	once	TRBD2	CATSRVGSGSRWEQYF	TGTGCCACCAGCAGAGTGGGTAGCGGGAGCCGATGGGAGCAGTACTTC
TRBV25-1	TRBJ2-7	few	.	CASSLGGYTTYEQYF	TGTGCCAGCAGCCTTGGTGGCTACACGACCTACGAGCAGTACTTC
TRBV10-3	TRBJ1-1	.	.	CAIREGTEAFF	TGTGCCATCCGAGAGGGGACTGAAGCTTTCTTT
TRBV5-1	TRBJ2-2	.	TRBD2	CASSSAGGLTGELFF	TGCGCCAGCAGCTCAGCGGGAGGTCTCACCGGGGAGCTGTTTTTT
TRBV21-1	TRBJ2-7	.	.	CASSLLAGVGVGEQYF	TGTGCCAGCAGCTTACTTGCGGGAGTAGGGGTGGGCGAGCAGTACTTC
TRBV7-9	TRBJ2-7	.	TRBD2	CASSDTSGRQNSYEQYF	TGTGCCAGCAGCGATACTAGCGGGAGGCAGAACTCCTACGAGCAGTACTTC
TRBV13	TRBJ1-4	.	.	CASSLVHYEKLFF	TGTGCCAGCAGCTTAGTGCATTATGAAAAACTGTTTTTT
TRBV25-1	TRBJ1-1	.	TRBD1	CASSWGTGGYFTEAFF	TGTGCCAGCAGTTGGGGGACAGGGGGCTACTTCACTGAAGCTTTCTTT
TRBV5-1	TRBJ2-3	.	TRBD2	CASSSSGSGTDTQYF	TGCGCCAGCAGCTCTAGCGGGAGTGGCACAGATACGCAGTATTTT
TRBV28	TRBJ2-7	.	.	CASSWEAEQYF	TGTGCCAGCAGCTGGGAGGCCGAGCAGTACTTC
TRBV29-1	TRBJ2-2	.	TRBD2	CSGLAGGNTGELFF	TGCAGCGGATTAGCGGGAGGGAACACCGGGGAGCTGTTTTTT
TRBV29-1	TRBJ2-1	once	.	CSVVKYGPLGSYNEQFF	TGCAGCGTTGTGAAATACGGGCCATTGGGGTCCTACAATGAGCAGTTCTTC
TRBV28	TRBJ2-1	.	TRBD2	CASSLTSGAYNEQFF	TGTGCCAGCAGTTTAACTAGCGGGGCCTACAATGAGCAGTTCTTC
TRBV7-2	TRBJ2-6	.	TRBD2	CASSLVGGREWAGANVLTF	TGTGCCAGCAGCTTAGTCGGTGGGCGGGAGTGGGCTGGGGCCAACGTCCTGACTTTC
TRBV28	TRBJ1-5	.	.	CASSRGQLGQPQHF	TGTGCCAGCAGTCGTGGACAGCTTGGTCAGCCCCAGCATTTT
TRBV6-1	TRBJ2-6	.	.	CASSRVSGANVLTF	TGTGCCAGCAGTCGAGTCTCTGGGGCCAACGTCCTGACTTTC
TRBV19	TRBJ2-1	.	.	CATKERSYNEQFF	TGTGCCACCAAGGAGCGGTCCTACAATGAGCAGTTCTTC
TRBV25-1	TRBJ1-3	many	.	CASSEEGRAPGHTIYF	TGTGCCAGCAGTGAAGAAGGCAGGGCCCCGGGACACACCATATATTTT
TRBV27	TRBJ1-2	.	.	CASSQTVDYGYTF	TGTGCCAGCAGTCAGACCGTCGACTATGGCTACACCTTC
TRBV28	TRBJ2-7	.	.	CASSFSPAYEQYF	TGTGCCAGCAGTTTTAGCCCGGCCTACGAGCAGTACTTC
TRBV4-1	TRBJ1-2	.	.	CASSQEWLSYSYGYTF	TGCGCCAGCAGCCAAGAATGGTTGTCGTACTCCTATGGCTACACCTTC
TRBV6-1	TRBJ2-5	many	TRBD1	CASSEAATTGEETQYF	TGTGCCAGCAGTGAAGCGGCCACGACAGGGGAAGAGACCCAGTACTTC
TRBV6-1	TRBJ2-1	few	TRBD2	CASSDFPVSGRASNEQFF	TGTGCCAGCAGTGACTTTCCAGTTAGCGGGAGGGCCTCAAATGAGCAGTTCTTC
TRBV5-5	TRBJ2-7	few	.	CASSFSQHTSSFYEQYF	TGTGCCAGCAGCTTCTCCCAACACACATCTTCCTTCTACGAGCAGTACTTC
TRBV28	TRBJ1-1	.	.	CASSPRGLTNTEAFF	TGTGCCAGCAGTCCCCGGGGACTTACGAACACTGAAGCTTTCTTT